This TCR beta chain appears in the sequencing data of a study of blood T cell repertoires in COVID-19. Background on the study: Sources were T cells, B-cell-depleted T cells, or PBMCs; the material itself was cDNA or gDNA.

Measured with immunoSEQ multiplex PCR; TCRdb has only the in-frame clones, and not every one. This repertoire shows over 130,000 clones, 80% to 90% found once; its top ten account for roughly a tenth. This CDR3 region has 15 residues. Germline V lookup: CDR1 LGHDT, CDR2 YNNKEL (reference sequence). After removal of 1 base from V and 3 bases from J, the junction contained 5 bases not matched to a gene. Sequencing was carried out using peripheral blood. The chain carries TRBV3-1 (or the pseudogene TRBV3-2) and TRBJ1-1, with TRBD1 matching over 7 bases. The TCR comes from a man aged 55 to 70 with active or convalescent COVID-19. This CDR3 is CASSQGGGLYTEAFF. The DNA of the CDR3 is TGTGCCAGCAGCCAAGGAGGGGGCTTATACACTGAAGCTTTCTTT.